The 14 T cell receptor beta chains given below trace back to one sample, sequenced in a study of blood T cell repertoires in COVID-19. Measured with immunoSEQ multiplex PCR; TCRdb has only the in-frame clones, and not every one. The table shows fewer than 350,000 clones, with about nine tenths occurring only once. Sequenced sample: PBMCs or T cells enriched from blood (not recorded which). These receptor sequences come from a woman in her thirties or forties who had recovered from COVID-19.

CDR3: CASRGSNQPQHF. The CDR3, as DNA: TGTGCCTCCCGGGGGAGCAATCAGCCCCAGCATTTT. The chain recombines TRBV28 with TRBJ1-5; tentatively, D is TRBD1 (5 bases). Germline CDR1 and CDR2: MDHEN and SYDVKM. This CDR3 has 12 amino acids. V lost 11 bases and J 1 base, leaving 9 bases between the germline ends.

The chain employs TRBV27 and TRBJ1-4; 7 positions match TRBD1. V was pared by 0 bases and J by 1 base, with 5 bases of the junction left unmatched. Germline CDR1 is MNHEY and CDR2 is SMNVEV (reference sequence). The CDR3 is 17 amino acids. The CDR3 DNA reads as TGTGCCAGCAGTTTATCCCCCTACAGGGGAACTAATGAAAAACTGTTTTTT. Its protein is CASSLSPYRGTNEKLFF.

The chain uses TRBV19 and TRBJ1-2; TRBD1 aligns across 7 bases. Unmatched junction bases numbered 7, after V lost 7 bases and J lost 5 bases. The CDR3 is 13 amino acids. Germline assignment: CDR1 LNHDA and CDR2 SQIVND (reference sequence). The CDR3 sequence is CASTVRQGYGYTF. As DNA, the CDR3 is TGTGCCAGTACCGTTAGACAGGGATATGGCTACACCTTC.

The chain has TRBV4-1 and TRBJ2-7, with a possible D match to TRBD2 (5 bases). The CDR3 covers 18 residues. V gave up 1 base and J gave up 0 bases, with 19 bases separating them. CDR1 MGHRA and CDR2 YSYEKL come from the germline V gene. The CDR3 protein is CASSQGPPSAGRSYEQYF. The CDR3 region has the DNA TGCGCCAGCAGCCAAGGACCCCCATCGGCGGGCCGCTCCTACGAGCAGTACTTC.

The genes are TRBV4-3 and TRBJ2-5, with TRBD2 matching over 7 bases. Unmatched junction bases numbered 7, after V lost 3 bases and J lost 3 bases. The V gene's germline CDR1 is LGHNA and CDR2 YSLEER. The CDR3 is made up of 15 amino acids. CDR3 residues: CASSHRGSGEETQYF. CDR3 coding DNA: TGCGCCAGCAGCCATCGCGGGAGCGGGGAAGAGACCCAGTACTTC.

The rearrangement links TRBV2 to TRBJ1-2; the match to TRBD1 covers 9 bases. Trimming removed 6 bases from V and 8 bases from J; junction bases left unmatched: 13. The CDR3 runs 15 residues. Germline assignment: CDR1 SNHLY and CDR2 FYNNEI. This CDR3 reads CASRKQGASIWGYTF. CDR3 DNA sequence: TGTGCCAGCAGAAAACAGGGGGCGTCTATATGGGGCTACACCTTC. The full variable domain, its missing parts supplied by reference TRBV2 and TRBJ1-2, is EPEVTQTPSHQVTQMGQEVILRCVPISNHLYFYWYRQILGQKVEFLVSFYNNEISEKSEIFDDQFSVERPDGSNFTLKIRSTKLEDSAMYFCASRKQGASIWGYTFGSGTRLTVV.

This clone has just one count. The CDR3 DNA is TGTGCCAGCTCGCTGGGGACAAGGGGGTTAGAGACCCAGTACTTC. The encoded protein is CASSLGTRGLETQYF. The genes are TRBV18 and TRBJ2-5; perhaps TRBD1 as D (6 bases). The CDR3 sequence is 15 residues long. V dropped 6 bases and J dropped 4 bases, with 18 bases sitting between them. Germline V lookup: CDR1 KGHSH, CDR2 LQKENI.

The rearrangement links TRBV7-3 to TRBJ2-7; 8 bases are shared with TRBD2. CDR1 SGHTA and CDR2 FQGTGA come from the germline V gene. Trimming took 2 bases from V and 1 from J; bases not matched to a gene: 16. This CDR3 has 19 residues. For the CDR3, the DNA is TGTGCCAGCAGCTTAGAGGTACACTCGAACGGGACTAGTTCCTACGAGCAGTACTTC. The encoded protein is CASSLEVHSNGTSSYEQYF.

V usage is TRBV5-1 and J usage is TRBJ2-3, with a possible D match to TRBD1 (6 bases). V lost 4 bases, J lost 8 bases, and 14 bases lay in between. The CDR3 is 13 residues long. From germline, CDR1 is SGHRS and CDR2 YFSETQ. CDR3: CASSPRTDATQYF. CDR3 coding DNA: TGCGCCAGCAGCCCACGGACAGACGCTACGCAGTATTTT.

This clone occurred once. V usage is TRBV5-1 and J usage is TRBJ1-2; D is possibly TRBD1 (6 bases). Trimming removed 4 bases at V and 4 bases at J, with 14 bases between. CDR3 length equals 14 residues. Germline V CDR1 and CDR2: SGHRS, YFSETQ. This chain's CDR3 is CASSESGDLYGYTF. The DNA for the CDR3 is TGCGCCAGCAGCGAATCAGGGGATCTCTATGGCTACACCTTC.

The gene calls are TRBV29-1 and TRBJ2-1; 14 bases line up with TRBD2. This CDR3 is 15 amino acids long. Unmatched junction bases numbered 9, after V lost 7 bases and J lost 7 bases. Germline CDR1 SQVTM, CDR2 ANQGSEA. CDR3 amino acids: CSGGGLAGVGNEQFF. For the CDR3, the DNA is TGCAGCGGGGGGGGACTAGCGGGAGTTGGGAATGAGCAGTTCTTC.

The chain has TRBV5-4 and TRBJ1-3; D possibly corresponds to TRBD1 (5 bases). The CDR3 contains 17 residues. Germline-derived CDR1 and CDR2 are SGHNT and YYREEE (reference sequence). With 1 base removed from V and 7 bases from J, the gap between germline ends came to 21 bases. DNA for the CDR3: TGTGCCAGCAGCTTGATGGGCTTTGTGGCGGGGACTAACACCATATATTTT. Translating gives CASSLMGFVAGTNTIYF.

This clone came up a few times. V and J are TRBV3-1 (or the pseudogene TRBV3-2) and TRBJ2-2, with 10 bases fitting TRBD1. Looked up from germline, CDR1 is LGHDT and CDR2 is YNNKEL (reference sequence). V shed 7 bases, J shed 6 bases, and the junction held 11 bases outside the gene matches. This CDR3 has 16 amino acids. CDR3 residues: CASTARDRGRAGELFF. The CDR3 bases are TGTGCCAGCACCGCTAGGGACAGGGGAAGGGCCGGGGAGCTGTTTTTT.

The gene calls are TRBV7-8 and TRBJ2-3; 7 nucleotides match TRBD1. After removal of 5 bases from V and 1 base from J, the junction contained 9 bases not matched to a gene. Germline CDR1 and CDR2: SGHVS and FQNEAQ. The CDR3 covers 16 residues. CDR3 sequence reads: CASSEDRVGGTDTQYF. In nucleotides, the CDR3 is TGTGCCAGCAGCGAAGACAGGGTGGGCGGCACAGATACGCAGTATTTT.